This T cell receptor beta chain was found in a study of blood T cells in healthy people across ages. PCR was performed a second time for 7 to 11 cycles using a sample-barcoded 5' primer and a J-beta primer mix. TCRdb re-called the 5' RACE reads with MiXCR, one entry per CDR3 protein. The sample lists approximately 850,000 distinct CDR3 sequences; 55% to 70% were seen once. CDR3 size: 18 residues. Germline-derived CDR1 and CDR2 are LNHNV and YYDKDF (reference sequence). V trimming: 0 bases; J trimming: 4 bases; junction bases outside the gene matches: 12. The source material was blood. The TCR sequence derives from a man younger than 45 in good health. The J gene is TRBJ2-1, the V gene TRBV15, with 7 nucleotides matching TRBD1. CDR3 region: CATSRDRNPGQSYNEQFF. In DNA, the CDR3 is TGTGCCACCAGCAGAGATCGTAACCCGGGACAGAGTTACAATGAGCAGTTCTTC.